This T cell receptor beta chain comes out of a study of cytomegalovirus exposure and HLA in healthy donors (dated by TCRdb to 2015 to 2018). About the full investigation: An earlier analysis of several hundred of the donors reported over 250 Gb of sequence data and some 110 million unique TCR beta sequences obtained from approximately 180 million T cells. Approximately 300 gigabases of sequencing data and approximately 92 million unique TCR sequences made up an early release that covered under 750 HLA-typed donors. In addition to the first cohort of several hundred subjects, a separate validation cohort of approximately 110 different subjects was used. HLA typing covered class I and class II loci at four-digit resolution. The genetic ancestry cluster associated with self-reported Caucasian donors included over 80% of the 300 to 450 genotyped donors. Four to six DR-DQ haplotypes were handled as single units for association and clustering, since linkage in the cohort was strong. The study aimed to test whether cataloging public T cell receptors could reveal signatures of past pathogen exposure. In a later genetic analysis, genome-wide SNP genotypes for about 55% of the roughly 670 donors were used, and that subset was treated as a discovery cohort. A later analysis re-analyzed previously published TCR beta repertoires from 650 to 800 donors and added high-resolution HLA genotyping to study TCR occurrence patterns. Across some 400 genotyped donors of the cohort, an average of approximately 200,000 unique TCR beta nucleotide sequences per donor were sequenced, and 15% to 20% of those sequences were non-productive. The number of donors typed differed by locus, with about 629-630 for A, B, C, DRB1 and DQB1, around 520 for DQA1, 606 for DPA1, and some 470 for DPB1. The study profiled the T cell repertoires of about 640 subjects by immunosequencing and related them to cytomegalovirus serostatus. The study combined high-throughput TCR immunosequencing, statistical association of individual TCRs with disease status, and machine learning to predict cytomegalovirus infection status. All discovery cohort repertoires had been generated using a single sequencing platform. To decide whether each TCR beta V gene segment behaved as functional or pseudogenic, an earlier analysis of 587 of the donors relied on high-throughput TCR beta sequencing. Donor age, sex, ethnicity and CMV serostatus were compiled together with the repertoire data. The later analysis used no new phenotypic data to find candidate immune exposures, relying instead on TCR beta sequences and their occurrence across donors. The paper's findings and limits, for the study overall: Immune exposure information for the cohort was limited to CMV serostatus. Roughly uniform sequencing depth across donors was assumed in presence/absence analyses, although this assumption may not hold. Because counts were too low, about 18 rarely observed V segments, including chromosome 9 orphons, were excluded from the earlier analysis of about 500 of the donors. According to the authors, the approach could potentially be generalized to other disease states and immunological phenotypes. This cohort had only TCR beta chains sequenced, and the lack of alpha or paired-chain data limited which features could be detected. In a later genetic analysis, a missense DCLRE1C variant was associated with V-gene and J-gene trimming of TCR beta chains, and the association was replicated in an independent cohort. In vitro tests confirmed that a few of the cytomegalovirus-associated TCR beta chains recognize cytomegalovirus antigens. According to a later genetic analysis, donors in an Asian-associated ancestry cluster had fewer N-insertions in productive TCRs than the roughly 670-donor mean. Because HLA typing was unavailable for some donors at each locus, only the typed subset was used in association tests. A later analysis found that TCR association rates varied across HLA loci, with DRB1 alleles showing the most associated TCRs and HLA-C alleles the fewest. A total of 150 to 200 TCR beta chains were listed by the study as associated with cytomegalovirus. A further reported finding was that TCR beta sequences accurately predicted the HLA-A and HLA-B alleles for most subjects in the first cohort. Specific HLA alleles were associated with roughly 17,000 TCR beta sequences at a false discovery rate of 0.05 in a later analysis. When HLA alleles, especially DR and DQ, strongly co-occurred, attributing TCR associations to individual alleles was difficult. Correlated functional status among segregating V segments might reflect linkage disequilibrium, but an unknown experimental factor could not be ruled out. In a later analysis, several top co-occurrence clusters were reported to appear linked to parvovirus B19, influenza, CMV and Epstein-Barr virus. An earlier analysis of some 560 of the donors showed that most TCR beta V segments appeared in productive rearrangements either about 87% or about 30% of the time, which broadly matched IMGT annotations. Most CMV-associated TCR beta chains appeared to be HLA-restricted in a later analysis, and the HLA associations seemed to be driven largely by CMV exposure. Some IMGT-functional V segments, including TRBV6-2 and TRBV6-3, could not be distinguished by the 87-base-pair reads and were therefore excluded. While some public TCRs were present in many individuals, most TCR sequences turned up only very rarely across donors. The sequencing pipeline was judged likely to have produced a cluster of highly shared sequence variants as a technical artifact. In both the original and validation cohorts, the classifier was reported to diagnose cytomegalovirus status with high specificity and sensitivity. In a later analysis, HLA-associated TCR beta chains showed more clonal expansion and lower generation probabilities than non-associated chains that were equally common.

CDR1 and CDR2 are drawn from the germline V gene: MNHEY, SVGAGI. Counted from cysteine to phenylalanine, this CDR3 has 13 amino acids. Just CDR3 DNA is preserved here, 39 bases in frame from base 1. Trimming at the junction amounts to 4 bases on V and 9 bases on J, and the germline ends lie 15 bases apart. The cohort comprised 550 to 700 healthy bone marrow donors. All cohort members were sampled while nominally healthy, although unrecorded immune exposures were likely present. The donor was CMV seronegative and was included in the group of about 400 seronegative cohort members. Every donor gave a peripheral blood sample, and the peripheral blood mononuclear cells from that sample were used for TCR beta sequencing. Genomic DNA was extracted from the blood cell samples with the Qiagen DNeasy Blood Extraction Kit. With regard to this clone: Its target antigen remains unknown. Base-call qualities are not available, and no considerably larger clone is one nucleotide away.

Receptors were amplified or captured by the immunoSEQ multiplex PCR assay. For the multiplex PCR, a mixture combining 60 forward primers for TCR Vbeta segments and 13 reverse primers for TCR Jbeta segments was used. Amplification of the CDR3 region of rearranged TCR beta genes was performed with a multiplex PCR assay on genomic DNA. On the Illumina HiSeq System, the amplified TCR beta libraries were sequenced as 87-base-pair reads. The authors' pipeline ran thus. A later analysis tallied some 79 million unique TCR beta chains across the 550 to 850 repertoires, and some 10 million of those chains were shared by two or more donors. Raw reads were error-corrected and collapsed into unique sequences by a nearest-neighbor algorithm in which closely related sequences were merged to remove PCR and sequencing errors. Alignment of CDR3 sequences to IMGT reference sequences was used to assign V, D and J gene segments. For a sequence to be retained, a match of at least six nucleotides was required to both a V gene segment and a J gene segment. A rearrangement was called productive if the CDR3 had no stop codons and remained in frame with V and J, and every other rearrangement was called non-productive. Following IMGT convention, CDR3 was defined as the stretch from the second conserved V-encoded cysteine to the conserved J-encoded phenylalanine. The earlier analysis of a few hundred of the donors excluded sequences that lacked an unambiguous match to a single V gene segment. In an earlier analysis of approximately 550 of the donors, V segments were called functional above 56.7% productive rearrangements and were called segregating when the between-donor standard deviation exceeded 5%. To diagnose cytomegalovirus status from the catalog of TCR beta chain sequences, a statistical classification framework was built. A later analysis assigned V and J genes by comparing TCR nucleotide sequences with IMGT/GENE-DB human TR gene sequences. Using the TCRdist pipeline, a later analysis assigned CDR3 sequences along with most-parsimonious VDJ recombination scenarios. In a later analysis, each TCR beta chain was defined by its CDR3 amino acid sequence together with its V-gene family, and reads without a unique V-gene family were excluded. In a later analysis, approximately 640 highly shared, low-generation-probability nucleotide sequences were removed to address suspected cross-contamination and a sequencing artifact. For each public chain, a later analysis derived a clonal expansion index from normalized ranks of inferred template counts within each repertoire. Generation probabilities in a later analysis came from a VDJ recombination model fitted to out-of-frame rearrangements, and those results were checked against IGoR. A later analysis scored TCR-TCR, TCR-HLA and TCR-CMV co-occurrence with hypergeometric tests, applying a repertoire-size bias correction to TCR pairs. False discovery rates were estimated in a later analysis by permuting HLA or CMV assignments 20 times. In a later analysis, co-occurring TCRs were grouped using DBSCAN, with TCRdist sequence similarity added in when clustering inside HLA-allele-positive subsets. Repertoires with fewer than 30,000 or more than 120,000 public chains were left out of co-occurrence clustering, as were a handful of repertoires with anomalous nucleotide sharing. In its TCRdb copy, this immuneACCESS table keeps in-frame sequences only and misses some clones. Where compared with another copy, unresolved V genes explain less than half of these, and the others have no known cause. The D gene and trimming were derived from the DNA, and the V and J assignments and clone size from that table. This sample lists tens of thousands of clones; approximately 78% were detected once. The top ten hold 4% to 5.5% of the sample.

The TCR originated in a man aged 40-49 years in good health and CMV-seronegative. The chain couples TRBV6-5 to TRBJ1-1; no D gene call is confident. The sequenced sample was PBMCs. The sequenced DNA is TGTGCCAGCAGTTCCTACTTAAAAAATCAAGCTTTCTTT. Its translation reads: CASSSYLKNQAFF.